Here is one TCR beta chain with its context. Its antigen is currently unknown. RNA extraction and reverse transcription yielded cDNA as sequencing template. TCRdb's copy holds only in-frame clones and misses some; the assay was immunoSEQ multiplex PCR. The sample carries fewer than 250,000 clones, 35% to 45% recorded once. CDR3 length: 19 residues. J was trimmed by 6 bases and V by 3 bases; bases with no gene match: 17. From germline, CDR1 is GTSNPN and CDR2 SVGIG (reference sequence). These data belong to a study of CD8+ T cells in alopecia areata. Treatment here: oral pan-JAK inhibitor, 5-10 mg twice daily. Researchers took lesional scalp punch biopsies and peripheral blood from people who were alopecia areata patients. Findings and limits, study-wide: Elevated clonality characterized lesional scalp relative to normal scalp, particularly in alopecia totalis/universalis.

The specimen was CD4+ T cells sorted from blood, collected between weeks 30 and 35, from a patient treated with tofacitinib. V and J are TRBV30 and TRBJ2-2, with 12 bases fitting TRBD2. This clonotype was obtained from a human donor with alopecia areata. The CDR3 DNA reads TGTGCCTGGAGAGATCCACCCTTATCTAGCGGGAGGGCTGCCGGGGAGCTGTTTTTT. Protein sequence: CAWRDPPLSSGRAAGELFF.